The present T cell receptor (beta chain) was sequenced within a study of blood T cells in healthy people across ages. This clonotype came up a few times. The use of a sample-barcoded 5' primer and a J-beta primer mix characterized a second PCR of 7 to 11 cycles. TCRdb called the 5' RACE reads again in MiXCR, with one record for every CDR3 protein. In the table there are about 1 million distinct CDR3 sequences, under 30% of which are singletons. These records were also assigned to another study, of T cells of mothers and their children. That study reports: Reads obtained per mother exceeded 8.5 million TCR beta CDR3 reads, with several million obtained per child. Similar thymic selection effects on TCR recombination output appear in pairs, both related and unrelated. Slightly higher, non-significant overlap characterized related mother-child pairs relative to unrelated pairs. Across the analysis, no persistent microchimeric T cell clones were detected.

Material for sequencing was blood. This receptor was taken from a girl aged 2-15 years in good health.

The CDR3 here is CSAPSGTGNEKLFF. The CDR3 DNA reads as TGCAGTGCGCCGTCCGGGACAGGGAATGAAAAACTGTTTTTT. The gene calls are TRBV20-1 and TRBJ1-4; 9 bases align to TRBD1. CDR1 DFQATT and CDR2 SNEGSKA come from the germline V gene (reference sequence). The CDR3 length is 14 residues. J lost 5 bases, V lost 6 bases, and 7 bases had no gene match.